This T cell receptor beta chain was recovered during a study of blood T cell repertoires in COVID-19. Study context: There were acute and convalescent COVID-19 samples, and they came from the United States, Italy and Spain.

The junction had 7 bases not matched to a gene; V was cut back by 5 bases and J by 6 bases. The germline gives CDR1 SEHNR, CDR2 FQNEAQ (reference sequence). The CDR3 spans 15 residues. This clone was recorded only once. Source study methods: The authors estimated nucleated cell counts from reference gene primer amplification. Repertoires were generated with immunoSEQ multiplex PCR, while TCRdb's copy carries only in-frame clones and drops some. From that table come the V and J calls and clone size; the DNA was used to work out D and trimming. The table lists about 130,000 clones, 86% of them singletons.

The sequence was collected from a woman aged 45-65 years who had recovered from COVID-19. This chain uses TRBV7-9 with TRBJ2-1, with 10 nucleotides matching TRBD1. Sequencing was carried out using peripheral blood. CDR3 protein: CASSPGTGAPNEQFF. CDR3 nucleotides: TGTGCCAGCAGCCCCGGGACAGGGGCCCCCAATGAGCAGTTCTTC.